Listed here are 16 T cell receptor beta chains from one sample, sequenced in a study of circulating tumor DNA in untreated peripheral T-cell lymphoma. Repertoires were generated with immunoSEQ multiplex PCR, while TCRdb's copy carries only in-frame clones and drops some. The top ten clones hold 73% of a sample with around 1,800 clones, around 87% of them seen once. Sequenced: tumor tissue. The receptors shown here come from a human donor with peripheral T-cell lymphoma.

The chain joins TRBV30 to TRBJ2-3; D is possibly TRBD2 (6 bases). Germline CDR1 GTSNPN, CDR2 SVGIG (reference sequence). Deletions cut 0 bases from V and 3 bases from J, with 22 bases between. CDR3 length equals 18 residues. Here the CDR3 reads CAWSVGRSGKMGTDTQYF. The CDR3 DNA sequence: TGTGCCTGGAGTGTTGGGAGGTCGGGGAAGATGGGGACAGATACGCAGTATTTT. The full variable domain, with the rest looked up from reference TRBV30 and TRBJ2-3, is SQTIHQWPATLVQPVGSPLSLECTVEGTSNPNLYWYRQAAGRGLQLLFYSVGIGQISSEVPQNLSASRPQDRQFILSSKKLLLSDSGFYLCAWSVGRSGKMGTDTQYFGPGTRLTVL.

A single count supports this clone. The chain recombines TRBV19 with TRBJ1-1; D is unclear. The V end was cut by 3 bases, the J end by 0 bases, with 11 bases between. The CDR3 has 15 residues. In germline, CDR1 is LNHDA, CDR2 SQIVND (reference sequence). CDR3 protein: CASSMSEGMNTEAFF. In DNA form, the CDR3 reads TGTGCCAGTAGTATGAGCGAGGGAATGAACACTGAAGCTTTCTTT.

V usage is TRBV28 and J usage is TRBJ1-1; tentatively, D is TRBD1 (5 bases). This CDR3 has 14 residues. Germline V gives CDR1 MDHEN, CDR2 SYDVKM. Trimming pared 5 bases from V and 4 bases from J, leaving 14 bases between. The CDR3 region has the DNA TGTGCCAGCAGTCTTAGTTGGGGCGGCACTGAAGCTTTCTTT. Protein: CASSLSWGGTEAFF.

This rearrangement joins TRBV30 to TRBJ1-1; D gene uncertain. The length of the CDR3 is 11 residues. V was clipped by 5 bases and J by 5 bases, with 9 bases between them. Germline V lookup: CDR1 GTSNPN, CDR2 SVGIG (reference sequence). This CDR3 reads CAWDEYTEAFF. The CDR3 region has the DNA TGTGCCTGGGATGAATATACTGAAGCTTTCTTT.

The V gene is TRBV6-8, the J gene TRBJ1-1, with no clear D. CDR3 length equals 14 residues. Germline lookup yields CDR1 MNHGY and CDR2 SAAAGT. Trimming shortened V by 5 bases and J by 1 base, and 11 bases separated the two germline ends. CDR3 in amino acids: CASSIAAGNTEAFF. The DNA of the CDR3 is TGTGCCAGCAGTATAGCGGCGGGGAACACTGAAGCTTTCTTT.

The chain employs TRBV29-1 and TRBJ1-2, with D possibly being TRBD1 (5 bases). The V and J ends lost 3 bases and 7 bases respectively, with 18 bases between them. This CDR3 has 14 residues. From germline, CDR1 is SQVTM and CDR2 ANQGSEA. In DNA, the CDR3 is TGCAGCGTTGATTCTGGGGGAGACGGTGGTGGCTACACCTTC. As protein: CSVDSGGDGGGYTF.

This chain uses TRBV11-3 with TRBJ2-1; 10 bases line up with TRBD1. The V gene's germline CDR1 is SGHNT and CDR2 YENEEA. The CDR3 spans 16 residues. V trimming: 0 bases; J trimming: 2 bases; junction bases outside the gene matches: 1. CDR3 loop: CASSLEGTGAYNEQFF. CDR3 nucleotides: TGTGCCAGCAGCTTAGAGGGGACAGGGGCCTACAATGAGCAGTTCTTC.

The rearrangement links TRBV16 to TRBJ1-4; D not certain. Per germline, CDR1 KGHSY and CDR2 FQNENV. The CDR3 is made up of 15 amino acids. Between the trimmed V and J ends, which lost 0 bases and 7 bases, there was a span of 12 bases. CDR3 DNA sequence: TGTGCCAGCAGCCAATCGGGGAGGGCCGGTGAAAAACTGTTTTTT. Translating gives CASSQSGRAGEKLFF.

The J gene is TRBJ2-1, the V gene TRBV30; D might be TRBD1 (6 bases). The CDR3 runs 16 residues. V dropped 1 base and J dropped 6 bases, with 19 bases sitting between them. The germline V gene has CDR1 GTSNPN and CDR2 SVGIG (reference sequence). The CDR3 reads CAWSARLGRGGNEQFF. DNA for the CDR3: TGTGCCTGGAGTGCCCGTTTAGGGAGAGGGGGCAATGAGCAGTTCTTC.

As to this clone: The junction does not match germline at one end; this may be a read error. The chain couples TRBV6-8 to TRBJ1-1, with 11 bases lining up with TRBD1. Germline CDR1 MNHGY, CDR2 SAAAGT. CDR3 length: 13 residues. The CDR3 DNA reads TGTGCCAGCAGTGACGGACAGGGGGCGCGTAGAATCTTT. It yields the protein CASSDGQGARRIF.

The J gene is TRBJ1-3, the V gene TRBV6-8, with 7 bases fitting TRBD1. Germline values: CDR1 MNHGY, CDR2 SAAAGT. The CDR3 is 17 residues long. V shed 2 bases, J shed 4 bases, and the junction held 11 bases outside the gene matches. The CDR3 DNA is TGTGCCAGCAGTTACATAACGACAGGGAAAGCCGGAAACACCATATATTTT. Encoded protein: CASSYITTGKAGNTIYF.

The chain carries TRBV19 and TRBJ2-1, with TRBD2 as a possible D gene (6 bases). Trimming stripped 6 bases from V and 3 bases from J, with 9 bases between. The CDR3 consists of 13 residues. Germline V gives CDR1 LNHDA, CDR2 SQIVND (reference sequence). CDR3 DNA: TGTGCCAGTAGCCTAGCGAACTACAATGAGCAGTTCTTC. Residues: CASSLANYNEQFF.

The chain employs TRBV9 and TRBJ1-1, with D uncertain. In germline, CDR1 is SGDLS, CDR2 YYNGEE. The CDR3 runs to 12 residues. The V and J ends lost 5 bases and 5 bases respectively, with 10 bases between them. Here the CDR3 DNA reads TGTGCCAGCAGTGGTGGGAGGACTGAAGCTTTCTTT. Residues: CASSGGRTEAFF.

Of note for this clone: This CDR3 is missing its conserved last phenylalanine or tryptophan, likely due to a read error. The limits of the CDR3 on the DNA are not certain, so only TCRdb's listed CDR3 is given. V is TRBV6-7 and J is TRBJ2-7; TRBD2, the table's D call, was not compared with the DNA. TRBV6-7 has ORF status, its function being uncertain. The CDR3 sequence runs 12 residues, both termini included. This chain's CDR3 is CASSYYGTSGLG.

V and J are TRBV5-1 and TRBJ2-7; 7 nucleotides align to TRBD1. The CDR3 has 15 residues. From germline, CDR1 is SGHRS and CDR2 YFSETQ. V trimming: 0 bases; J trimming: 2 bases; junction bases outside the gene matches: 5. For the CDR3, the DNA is TGCGCCAGCAGCTTGGAAGGGGGCAGAACCTACGAGCAGTACTTC. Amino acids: CASSLEGGRTYEQYF.

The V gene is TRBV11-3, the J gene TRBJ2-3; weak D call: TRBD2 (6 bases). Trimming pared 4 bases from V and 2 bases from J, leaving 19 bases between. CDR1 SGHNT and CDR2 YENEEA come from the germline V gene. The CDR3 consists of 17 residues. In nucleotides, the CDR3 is TGTGCCAGCAGCTCTCCCGCGGGCCCGGGAGTCACAGATACGCAGTATTTT. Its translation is CASSSPAGPGVTDTQYF.